This entry concerns a single T cell receptor (beta chain). The CDR3 has 17 amino acids. The ends lost 5 bases at V and 1 base at J; junction bases unmatched: 8. Germline V gives CDR1 SNHLY, CDR2 FYNNEI. Sequenced by immunoSEQ multiplex PCR; TCRdb stores in-frame clones only, minus some. Among approximately 200,000 clones listed, approximately 88% were seen once. The sample comes from a study of blood T cell repertoires in COVID-19. The chain combines TRBV2 with TRBJ2-3; TRBD1 agrees at 11 bases. The TCR was taken from a man aged 18-30 years with acute COVID-19. Source material: PBMCs or T cells enriched from blood (not recorded which). CDR3 protein: CASSTQDRGHRTDTQYF. Here the CDR3 DNA reads TGTGCCAGCAGTACTCAGGACAGGGGGCATCGCACAGATACGCAGTATTTT.